Listed below are T cell receptor beta chains from one sample, sequenced in a study of T cell changes during pregnancy in multiple sclerosis. TCRdb's copy holds only in-frame clones and misses some; the assay was immunoSEQ multiplex PCR. Of over 30,000 clones listed, roughly 90% are singletons. Specimen: CD8+ T cells from peripheral blood mononuclear cells, collected in the third trimester of pregnancy. These receptors were taken from a female donor with multiple sclerosis, enrolled in a pregnancy study. CDR3s include the opening cysteine and the closing phenylalanine or tryptophan. A D gene is named only where the DNA matches it firmly. Expanded clones are given a class, and other clones once, few, many or no size at all.

>TRBJ1-1|TRBV7-2|once|TRBD1
TGTGCCAGCAGCCGGACAGGGTTCACTGAAGCTTTCTTT
CASSRTGFTEAFF
>TRBJ1-3|TRBV4-3|NA|NA
TGCGCCAGCAGCCAGGGTCTGGGAGGTTATGGAAACACCATATATTTT
CASSQGLGGYGNTIYF
>TRBJ1-2|TRBV7-9|NA|TRBD1
TGTGCCAGCAGCCCCCCGACAGGGGACCAAACTATGGGCTACACCTTC
CASSPPTGDQTMGYTF
>TRBJ2-7|TRBV29-1|NA|TRBD1
TGCAGCGTTGAAGATGCCCTCCCCGAGACAGGGGGGGGGTACGAGCAGTACTTC
CSVEDALPETGGGYEQYF
>TRBJ1-5|TRBV9|NA|NA
TGTGCCAGCAGCGCAGGGTATAGCAATCAGCCCCAGCATTTT
CASSAGYSNQPQHF
>TRBJ2-7|TRBV6-1|NA|NA
TGTGCCAGCAGTGATCTTTACGAGCAGTACTTC
CASSDLYEQYF
>TRBJ2-3|TRBV9|NA|NA
TGTGCCAGCAGCGTAGCTACGGGGGACAGCATGGCAGATACGCAGTATTTT
CASSVATGDSMADTQYF
>TRBJ2-3|TRBV18|NA|NA
TGTGCCAGCTCTCCCCGGACTGCCACAGATACGCAGTATTTT
CASSPRTATDTQYF
>TRBJ2-7|TRBV5-6|NA|TRBD2
TGTGCCAGCAGCTTTGGCGGGAGCTCCTACGAGCAGTACTTC
CASSFGGSSYEQYF
>TRBJ1-1|TRBV10-1|NA|NA
TGCGCCAGCACCGAACCTGGTCCGGACACTGAAGCTTTCTTT
CASTEPGPDTEAFF
>TRBJ1-2|TRBV9|NA|NA
TGTGCCAGCAGCGGAGGGGGGGGAGGCTACACCTTC
CASSGGGGGYTF
>TRBJ2-7|TRBV4-2|NA|TRBD1
TGTGCCAGCAGCCAAGACGGGACAGGGGATGAGCAGTACTTC
CASSQDGTGDEQYF
>TRBJ2-7|TRBV12-5|NA|TRBD1
TGTGCTAGTGTTTTTGACTTAACAGGGGCCGACTACGAGCAGTACTTC
CASVFDLTGADYEQYF
>TRBJ1-1|TRBV5-6|NA|TRBD1
TGTGCCAGCAGCTCTGGGACAGGGGGCGTCACTGAAGCTTTCTTT
CASSSGTGGVTEAFF
>TRBJ2-1|TRBV27|NA|NA
TGTGCCAGCAGTACCCTAGCGTTGGGCCCCTACAATGAGCAGTTCTTC
CASSTLALGPYNEQFF
>TRBJ2-3|TRBV9|NA|NA
TGTGCCAGCAGCGCGGGGGTCACTAGCACAGATACGCAGTATTTT
CASSAGVTSTDTQYF
>TRBJ1-5|TRBV21-1|NA|NA
TGTGCCAGCAGCAAAGTTGGGCCGCCAGGGCCCCAGCATTTT
CASSKVGPPGPQHF
>TRBJ1-1|TRBV7-9|NA|NA
TGTGCCAGCAGCGTGAGTATGAACACTGAAGCTTTCTTT
CASSVSMNTEAFF
>TRBJ1-1|TRBV13|NA|NA
TGTGCCAGCAACCCCCCCTCCGGAGACGGGGAAGGAGCTTTCTTT
CASNPPSGDGEGAFF
>TRBJ1-2|TRBV10-3|once|NA
TGTGCCATCAGTGAAAGACAAGTCTTTGGCTATGGCTACACCTTC
CAISERQVFGYGYTF
>TRBJ1-3|TRBV4-1|NA|TRBD1
TGCGCCAGCAGCCAAGAAGTTAGGACAGGGGCCCTCTCTGGAAACACCATATATTTT
CASSQEVRTGALSGNTIYF
>TRBJ2-7|TRBV29-1|NA|NA
TGCAGCGTTGAAAGGAGAGGGACTGGGGCCCCTCCCTACGAGCAGTACTTC
CSVERRGTGAPPYEQYF